The rows below give T cell receptor beta chains drawn from one sample of a study of shared clonotypes between healthy human individuals. Profiled with immunoSEQ multiplex PCR; TCRdb holds only in-frame clones, not every one. The profile covers under 600,000 clones, with 75% to 80% appearing a single time and around an eighth taken by the ten largest. Sequencing was performed on PBMCs. Receptor source: a middle-aged woman in good health. Some clones in this sample may be carry-over from other donors' samples. The conserved cysteine and the conserved F or W are not part of the CDR3 here.

j_call: TRBJ2-3; v_call: TRBV5-1; cdr3_aa: ASSGSGASTDTQY
j_call: TRBJ1-2; v_call: TRBV30; cdr3_aa: AWNRDRGGGYT
j_call: TRBJ1-6; v_call: TRBV19; cdr3_aa: ASSMIGDSPLH
j_call: TRBJ2-5; v_call: TRBV7-9; cdr3_aa: ASSESGSETQY
j_call: TRBJ1-2; v_call: TRBV29-1; cdr3_aa: SVPRGDSYT
j_call: TRBJ1-3; v_call: TRBV7-2; cdr3_aa: ASSRRPGQISGNTIY
j_call: TRBJ1-5; v_call: TRBV6-4; cdr3_aa: ASSDSEGSNQPQH
j_call: TRBJ2-2; v_call: TRBV7-8; cdr3_aa: ASSRDRAGAGELF
j_call: TRBJ2-2; v_call: TRBV28; cdr3_aa: ASSLLGGELF
j_call: TRBJ2-1; v_call: TRBV14; cdr3_aa: ASSRARSSYNEQF
j_call: TRBJ2-7; v_call: TRBV28; cdr3_aa: ASSRTGAQGSEQY
j_call: TRBJ2-1; v_call: TRBV5-6; cdr3_aa: ASSPGDRDYNEQF
j_call: TRBJ1-1; v_call: TRBV5-1; cdr3_aa: ASSVTVNTEAF
j_call: TRBJ1-4; v_call: TRBV7-9; cdr3_aa: ASSLDGGNQKLF
j_call: TRBJ2-7; v_call: TRBV9; cdr3_aa: ASGTPDRAVHEQY
j_call: TRBJ2-3; v_call: TRBV9; cdr3_aa: ASSPRGSSGRTTDTQY
j_call: TRBJ2-1; v_call: TRBV25-1; cdr3_aa: ASSEEYLSEQF
j_call: TRBJ2-2; v_call: TRBV23-1; cdr3_aa: ASSRLPSGRTWELF
j_call: TRBJ2-1; v_call: TRBV9; cdr3_aa: ASSWTSGSSYNEQF
j_call: TRBJ2-7; v_call: TRBV10-3; cdr3_aa: AISSSGRASGID
j_call: TRBJ2-1; v_call: TRBV6-6; cdr3_aa: ASNPTGFYNEQF
j_call: TRBJ2-2; v_call: TRBV9; cdr3_aa: ASSVGLAGGNTGELF
j_call: TRBJ1-5; v_call: TRBV2; cdr3_aa: ASSGTGGYQPQH
j_call: TRBJ2-1; v_call: TRBV18; cdr3_aa: ATTRTSSVGEQF
j_call: TRBJ2-7; v_call: TRBV7-2; cdr3_aa: ASSLGFGAGEYEQY
j_call: TRBJ1-2; v_call: TRBV28; cdr3_aa: ASSKHRDREVYGYT
j_call: TRBJ1-2; v_call: TRBV7-6; cdr3_aa: ASSPSAEGRDYGYT
j_call: TRBJ1-1; v_call: TRBV9; cdr3_aa: ASSGGQGFFRDETEAF
j_call: TRBJ2-5; v_call: TRBV18; cdr3_aa: ASSNQWAPRETQY
j_call: TRBJ2-1; v_call: TRBV28; cdr3_aa: ASSSAGTSGREQF
j_call: TRBJ2-5; v_call: TRBV30; cdr3_aa: AWSTGVGETQY
j_call: TRBJ2-1; v_call: TRBV11-2; cdr3_aa: ASSIGLAVTYNEQF
j_call: TRBJ1-1; v_call: TRBV18; cdr3_aa: ASSRDRGEFAF
j_call: TRBJ2-7; v_call: TRBV18; cdr3_aa: ASSPGREGYEQY
j_call: TRBJ2-5; v_call: TRBV5-5; cdr3_aa: ASSALAAQETQY
j_call: TRBJ1-4; v_call: TRBV27; cdr3_aa: ASGKEGGKVRDEKLF
j_call: TRBJ2-6; v_call: TRBV5-1; cdr3_aa: ASSLAWRGLPSGANVLT
j_call: TRBJ1-5; v_call: TRBV7-8; cdr3_aa: ASSLAGVRLDPSADQPQH
j_call: TRBJ2-1; v_call: TRBV7-2; cdr3_aa: ASSLEGDEQF
j_call: TRBJ2-1; v_call: TRBV5-1; cdr3_aa: ASSLRDPGGEQF